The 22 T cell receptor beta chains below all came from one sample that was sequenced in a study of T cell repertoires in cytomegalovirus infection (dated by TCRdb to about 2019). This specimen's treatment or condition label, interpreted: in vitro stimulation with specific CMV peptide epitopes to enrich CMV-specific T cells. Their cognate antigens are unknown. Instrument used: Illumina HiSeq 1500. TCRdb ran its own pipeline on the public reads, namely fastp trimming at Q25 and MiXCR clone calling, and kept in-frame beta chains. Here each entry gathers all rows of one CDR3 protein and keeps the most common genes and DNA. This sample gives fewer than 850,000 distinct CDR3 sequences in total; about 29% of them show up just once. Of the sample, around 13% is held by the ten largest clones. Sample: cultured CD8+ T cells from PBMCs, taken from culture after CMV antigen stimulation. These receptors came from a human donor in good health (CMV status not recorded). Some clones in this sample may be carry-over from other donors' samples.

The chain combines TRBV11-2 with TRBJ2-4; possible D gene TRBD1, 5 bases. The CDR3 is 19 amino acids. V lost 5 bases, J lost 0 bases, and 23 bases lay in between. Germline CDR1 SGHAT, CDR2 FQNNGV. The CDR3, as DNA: TGTGCCAGCAGCCCGAGCTCTTCGGACACCCATGTAGCCAAAAACATTCAGTACTTC. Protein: CASSPSSSDTHVAKNIQYF.

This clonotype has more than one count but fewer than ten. CDR3 protein: CASSSASGLAGTGELFF. CDR3 DNA sequence: TGTGCCAGCAGCTCGGCATCGGGACTAGCGGGTACCGGGGAGCTGTTTTTT. The chain recombines TRBV7-8 with TRBJ2-2; 12 nucleotides agree with TRBD2. The V and J ends lost 4 bases and 5 bases, in that order; junction bases with no gene match: 8. The CDR3 loop spans 17 amino acids. Germline CDR1 and CDR2: SGHVS and FQNEAQ.

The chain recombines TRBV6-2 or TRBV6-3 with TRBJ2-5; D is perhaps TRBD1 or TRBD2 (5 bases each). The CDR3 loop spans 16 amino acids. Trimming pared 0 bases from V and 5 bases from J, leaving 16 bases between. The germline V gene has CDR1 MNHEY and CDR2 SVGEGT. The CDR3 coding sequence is TGTGCCAGCAGTTACTCGAGGGACGAGGGAAGGGAGACCCAGTACTTC. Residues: CASSYSRDEGRETQYF.

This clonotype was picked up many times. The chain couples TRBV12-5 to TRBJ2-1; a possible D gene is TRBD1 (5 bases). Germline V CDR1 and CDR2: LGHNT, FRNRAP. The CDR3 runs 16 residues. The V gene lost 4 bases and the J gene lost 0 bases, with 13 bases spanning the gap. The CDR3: CASGYSTASSYNEQFF. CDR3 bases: TGTGCTAGTGGTTATTCGACAGCGAGCTCCTACAATGAGCAGTTCTTC.

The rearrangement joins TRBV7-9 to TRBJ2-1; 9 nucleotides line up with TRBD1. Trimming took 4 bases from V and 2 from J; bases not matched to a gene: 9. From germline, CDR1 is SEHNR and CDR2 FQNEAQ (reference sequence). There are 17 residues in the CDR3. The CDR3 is CASSWGDRGIPYNEQFF. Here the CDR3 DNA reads TGTGCCAGCAGCTGGGGTGACAGGGGGATCCCCTACAATGAGCAGTTCTTC.

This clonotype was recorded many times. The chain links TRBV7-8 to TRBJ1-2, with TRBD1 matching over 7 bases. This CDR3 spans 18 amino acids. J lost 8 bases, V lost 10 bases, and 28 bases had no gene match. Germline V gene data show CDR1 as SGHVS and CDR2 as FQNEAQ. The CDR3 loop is CATESLFIGQAPSGGYTF. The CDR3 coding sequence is TGTGCCACCGAAAGTCTCTTCATAGGACAGGCCCCGTCGGGGGGCTACACCTTC.

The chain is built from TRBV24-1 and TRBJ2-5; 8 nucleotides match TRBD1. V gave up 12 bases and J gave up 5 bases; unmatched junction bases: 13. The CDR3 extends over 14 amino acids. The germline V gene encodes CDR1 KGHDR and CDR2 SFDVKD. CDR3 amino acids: CASASGGAGETQYF. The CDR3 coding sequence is TGTGCCTCAGCTTCAGGGGGCGCGGGGGAGACCCAGTACTTC.

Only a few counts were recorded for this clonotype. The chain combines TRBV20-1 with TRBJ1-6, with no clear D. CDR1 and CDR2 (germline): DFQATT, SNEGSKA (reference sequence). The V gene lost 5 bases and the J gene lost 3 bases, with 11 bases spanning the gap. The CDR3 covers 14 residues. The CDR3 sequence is CSALGKGYNSPLHF. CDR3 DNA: TGCAGTGCTCTAGGGAAGGGCTATAATTCACCCCTCCACTTT.

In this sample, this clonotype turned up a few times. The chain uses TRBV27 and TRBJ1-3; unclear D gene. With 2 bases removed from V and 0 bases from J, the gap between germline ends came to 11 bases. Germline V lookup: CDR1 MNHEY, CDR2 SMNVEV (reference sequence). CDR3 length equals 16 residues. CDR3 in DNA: TGTGCCAGCAGTTTACGGTGGCCATACTCTGGAAACACCATATATTTT. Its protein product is CASSLRWPYSGNTIYF.

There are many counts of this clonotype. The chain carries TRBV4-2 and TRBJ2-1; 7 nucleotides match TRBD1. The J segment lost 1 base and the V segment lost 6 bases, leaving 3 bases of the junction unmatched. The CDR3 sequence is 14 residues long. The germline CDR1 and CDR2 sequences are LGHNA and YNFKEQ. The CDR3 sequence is CASRPTGSYNEQFF. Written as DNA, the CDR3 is TGTGCCAGCAGACCGACAGGGTCCTACAATGAGCAGTTCTTC.

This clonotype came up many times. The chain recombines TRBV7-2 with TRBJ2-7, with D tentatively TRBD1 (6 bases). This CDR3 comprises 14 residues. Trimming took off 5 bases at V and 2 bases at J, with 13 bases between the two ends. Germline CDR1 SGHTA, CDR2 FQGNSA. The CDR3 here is CASSPPGQTYEQYV. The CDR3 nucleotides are TGTGCCAGCAGCCCCCCTGGACAGACCTACGAGCAGTACGTC.

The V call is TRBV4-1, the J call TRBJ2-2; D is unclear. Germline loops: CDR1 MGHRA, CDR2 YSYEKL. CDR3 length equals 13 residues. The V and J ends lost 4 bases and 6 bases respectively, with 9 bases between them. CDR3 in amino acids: CASSPRRPGELFF. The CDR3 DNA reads TGCGCCAGCAGCCCCCGGCGTCCCGGGGAGCTGTTTTTT.

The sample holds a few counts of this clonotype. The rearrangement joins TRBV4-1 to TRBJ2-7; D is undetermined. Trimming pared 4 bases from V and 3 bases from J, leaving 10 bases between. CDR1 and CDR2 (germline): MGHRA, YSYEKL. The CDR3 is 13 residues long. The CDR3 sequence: CASSLRLRYEQYF. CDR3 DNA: TGCGCCAGCAGCCTGCGACTCCGCTACGAGCAGTACTTC.

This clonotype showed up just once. The CDR3 spells CAGKVDNQPQHF. CDR3 nucleotide sequence: TGTGCCGGCAAAGTAGACAATCAGCCCCAGCATTTT. V is TRBV6-6 and J is TRBJ1-5; D unclear. CDR3 length: 12 residues. Trimming took off 11 bases at V and 3 bases at J, with 11 bases between the two ends. Germline values: CDR1 MNHNY, CDR2 SVGAGI (reference sequence).

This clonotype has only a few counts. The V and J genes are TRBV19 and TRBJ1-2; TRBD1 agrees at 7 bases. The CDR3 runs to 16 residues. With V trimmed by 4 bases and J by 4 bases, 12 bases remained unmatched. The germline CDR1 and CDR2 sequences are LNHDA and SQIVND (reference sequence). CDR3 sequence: CASSSAGTADLYGYTF. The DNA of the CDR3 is TGTGCCAGTAGTAGCGCCGGGACAGCGGACCTCTATGGCTACACCTTC.

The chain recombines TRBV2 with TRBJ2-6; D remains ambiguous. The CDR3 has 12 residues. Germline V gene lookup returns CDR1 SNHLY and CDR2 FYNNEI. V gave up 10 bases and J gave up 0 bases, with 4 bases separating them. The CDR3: CAIPSGANVLTF. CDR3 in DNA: TGTGCCATTCCCTCTGGGGCCAACGTCCTGACTTTC.

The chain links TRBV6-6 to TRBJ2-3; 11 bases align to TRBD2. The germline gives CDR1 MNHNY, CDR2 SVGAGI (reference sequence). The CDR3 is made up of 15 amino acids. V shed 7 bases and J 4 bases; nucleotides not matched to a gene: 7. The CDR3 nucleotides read TGTGCCAGCATCCCGGGACTAGCGGTATCAGATACGCAGTATTTT. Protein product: CASIPGLAVSDTQYF.

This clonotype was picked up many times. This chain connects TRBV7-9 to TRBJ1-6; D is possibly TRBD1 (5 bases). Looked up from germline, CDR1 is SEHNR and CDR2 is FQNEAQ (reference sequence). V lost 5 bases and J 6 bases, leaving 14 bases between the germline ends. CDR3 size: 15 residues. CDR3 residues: CASSLAGQTNSPLHF. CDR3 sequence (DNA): TGTGCCAGCAGCCTCGCAGGGCAAACTAATTCACCCCTCCACTTT.

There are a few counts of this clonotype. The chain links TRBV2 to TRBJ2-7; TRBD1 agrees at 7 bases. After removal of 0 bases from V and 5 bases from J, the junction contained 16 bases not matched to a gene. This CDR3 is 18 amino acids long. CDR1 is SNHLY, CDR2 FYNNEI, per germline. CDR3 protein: CASSEALPSTGWGNEQYF. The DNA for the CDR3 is TGTGCCAGCAGTGAAGCCTTGCCCTCGACAGGGTGGGGGAACGAGCAGTACTTC. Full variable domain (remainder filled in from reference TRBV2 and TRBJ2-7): EPEVTQTPSHQVTQMGQEVILRCVPISNHLYFYWYRQILGQKVEFLVSFYNNEISEKSEIFDDQFSVERPDGSNFTLKIRSTKLEDSAMYFCASSEALPSTGWGNEQYFGPGTRLTVT.

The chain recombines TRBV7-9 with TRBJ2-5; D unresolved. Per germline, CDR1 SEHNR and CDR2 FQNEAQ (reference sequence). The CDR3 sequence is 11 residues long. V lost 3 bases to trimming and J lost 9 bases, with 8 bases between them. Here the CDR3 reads CASSLAPAQYF. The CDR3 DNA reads TGTGCCAGCAGCTTGGCGCCGGCCCAGTACTTC.

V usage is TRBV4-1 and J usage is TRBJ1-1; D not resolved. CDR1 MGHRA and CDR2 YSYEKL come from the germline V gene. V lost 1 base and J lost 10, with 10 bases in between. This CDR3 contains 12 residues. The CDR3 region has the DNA TGCGCCAGCAGCCAAGGCCGCGGGATAGCTTTCTTT. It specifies CASSQGRGIAFF.

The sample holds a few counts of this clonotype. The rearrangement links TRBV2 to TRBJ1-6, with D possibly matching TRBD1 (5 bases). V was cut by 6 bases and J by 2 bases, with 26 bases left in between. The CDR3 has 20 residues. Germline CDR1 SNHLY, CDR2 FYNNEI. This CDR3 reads CASRTNPSGAGVPYNSPLHF. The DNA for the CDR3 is TGTGCCAGCAGAACAAACCCCAGCGGGGCCGGGGTCCCCTATAATTCACCCCTCCACTTT.